The rows below give T cell receptor beta chains drawn from one sample of a study of beta chain features in type 1 diabetes. Assay used: immunoSEQ multiplex PCR; TCRdb lists only in-frame clones, some missing. The data hold around 250,000 clones, with about 70% observed a single time. The sample comprised naive CD4+ T cells from blood. Receptors were obtained from a man younger than 45 in good health. Both conserved end residues are part of each CDR3. The D gene is left open where the match is weak. The listing skips clone size in some rows; elsewhere it reads once, few, many or a size class.

D gene	clone size	V gene	J gene	CDR3 DNA	CDR3 protein
.	.	TRBV7-2	TRBJ2-7	TGTGCCAGCAGCTATATAATGGCAGGGCTCTACGAGCAGTACTTC	CASSYIMAGLYEQYF
.	.	TRBV30	TRBJ1-6	TGTGCCTGGATCCCCCGAGGCAGGGAGTTGAATTCACCCCTCCACTTT	CAWIPRGRELNSPLHF
.	.	TRBV2	TRBJ1-1	TGTGCCAGTACAGGAGACATGAACACTGAAGCTTTCTTT	CASTGDMNTEAFF
.	.	TRBV7-6	TRBJ2-3	TGTGCCAGCAGCGAACTTGGGCGCGGGGCAGATACGCAGTATTTT	CASSELGRGADTQYF
TRBD1	.	TRBV5-1	TRBJ1-6	TGCGCCAGCAGCGAAGGGACAGGGACGGGGTCACCCCTCCACTTT	CASSEGTGTGSPLHF
.	.	TRBV30	TRBJ1-1	TGTGCCTGGATGCTGGGGCGGACTGAAGCTTTCTTT	CAWMLGRTEAFF
TRBD1	.	TRBV6-6	TRBJ1-6	TGTGCCAGCAGTGCCACAGGGGAGGGTTCACCCCTCCACTTT	CASSATGEGSPLHF
.	.	TRBV30	TRBJ2-3	TGTGCCTGGAGTCCTGATCGACAGTTTGGAGATACGCAGTATTTT	CAWSPDRQFGDTQYF
TRBD2	.	TRBV5-4	TRBJ2-1	TGTGCCAGCAGCACCTGGGGCAGCGGGATCTACAATGAGCAGTTCTTC	CASSTWGSGIYNEQFF
.	.	TRBV29-1	TRBJ2-2	TGCAGCGTTGCTGCCCCGAACACCGGGGAGCTGTTTTTT	CSVAAPNTGELFF
.	.	TRBV5-1	TRBJ1-1	TGCGCCAGCAGCTTGGATGGGGGGAACACTGAAGCTTTCTTT	CASSLDGGNTEAFF
.	.	TRBV11-2	TRBJ2-2	TGTGCCAGCAGCTTAGAGGGGGAGCTGTTTTTT	CASSLEGELFF
TRBD1	.	TRBV4-3	TRBJ2-2	TGCGCCAGTGGACAGGGCGTCACCGGGGAGCTGTTTTTT	CASGQGVTGELFF
TRBD2	few	TRBV5-1	TRBJ2-1	TGCGCCAGCAGCTTTAGCGGGGCAGGGAATGAGCAGTTCTTC	CASSFSGAGNEQFF
.	.	TRBV28	TRBJ2-1	TGTGCCAGCAGTTTACCCCTGGGGCGCCACCCAGAGAATGAGCAGTTCTTC	CASSLPLGRHPENEQFF
TRBD1	.	TRBV7-9	TRBJ2-5	TGTGCCAGCAGCCAACGGACAGGGGGGGAGACCCAGTACTTC	CASSQRTGGETQYF
.	.	TRBV7-2	TRBJ2-5	TGTGCCAGCAGCTCGATGGGGGCAAAAGAGACCCAGTACTTC	CASSSMGAKETQYF
TRBD1	.	TRBV5-4	TRBJ2-7	TGTGCCAGCAGCTTTGTAGACAGGGGCTACGAGCAGTACTTC	CASSFVDRGYEQYF
TRBD1	.	TRBV7-9	TRBJ1-2	TGTGCCAGCAGCGTCGGGACAGACTATGGCTACACCTTC	CASSVGTDYGYTF
TRBD1	few	TRBV4-2	TRBJ2-7	TGTGCCAGCAGCCAAGGAGACAGGGGGTACTACGAGCAGTACTTC	CASSQGDRGYYEQYF
.	.	TRBV30	TRBJ2-7	TGTGCCTGGGAAAGAACGGAGCCTCGGAGCGAGCAGTACTTC	CAWERTEPRSEQYF
.	.	TRBV23-1	TRBJ2-1	TGCGCCAGCAGTCAACAGGGTTTCAATGAGCAGTTCTTC	CASSQQGFNEQFF
.	few	TRBV7-9	TRBJ2-1	TGTGCCAGCAGCTTAGCGTCCCTCCGGGACCAGACCACGAATGAGCAGTTCTTC	CASSLASLRDQTTNEQFF
.	few	TRBV30	TRBJ2-4	TGTGCCTGGAGTGTAGTACGGGCGGCCAAAAACATTCAGTACTTC	CAWSVVRAAKNIQYF
TRBD2	once	TRBV7-9	TRBJ2-4	TGTGCCAGCAGCTTGAAGCGGGACCTAGCCAAAAACATTCAGTACTTC	CASSLKRDLAKNIQYF
.	few	TRBV15	TRBJ2-5	TGTGCCACCAGCAGACAGGAGTACCAAGAGACCCAGTACTTC	CATSRQEYQETQYF